This is a list of T cell receptor beta chains from one sample in a study of blood T cell repertoires in COVID-19. Sequenced by immunoSEQ multiplex PCR; TCRdb stores in-frame clones only, minus some. The sample records about 220,000 clones, roughly 80% being singletons. Sample: peripheral blood. The receptors shown here come from a woman of 80 years or more with COVID-19, enrolled during active disease. CDR3s include the opening cysteine and the closing phenylalanine or tryptophan. A D gene is named only where the DNA matches it firmly. A row's size may be missing; if present it is once, few, many or a size class.

TGTGCCAGCAGCCAGGTTTCCGGGGGTGAGCAGTTCTTC | CASSQVSGGEQFF | TRBJ2-1 | . | TRBV14 | few | 13
TGTGCCAGCAGCCAAGTCCGGGCTACGGGGACTGAAGCTTTCTTT | CASSQVRATGTEAFF | TRBJ1-1 | . | TRBV3-1/TRBV3-2 | few | 15
TGTGCTAGCAGCCTATACGGGGACAATGAGCAGTTCTTC | CASSLYGDNEQFF | TRBJ2-1 | . | TRBV7-7 | . | 13
TGTGCTGATAAGGACAGGGGTCATGGTCAGCCCCAGCATTTT | CADKDRGHGQPQHF | TRBJ1-5 | TRBD1 | TRBV7-7 | . | 14
TGTGCCAGCAGCCAAGTGCAGGGAGGTGGCTACACCTTC | CASSQVQGGGYTF | TRBJ1-2 | . | TRBV3-1/TRBV3-2 | few | 13
TGTGCCAGCAGCCTCTTCCTGGACAGGGCGAATCAGCCCCAGCATTTT | CASSLFLDRANQPQHF | TRBJ1-5 | TRBD1 | TRBV5-6 | . | 16
TGTGCCAGCAGTCGACCGGGACTATCGTACAATGAGCAGTTCTTC | CASSRPGLSYNEQFF | TRBJ2-1 | TRBD2 | TRBV6-5 | . | 15
TGCGCCAGCAGCCGCGGCTTTAACACTGAAGCTTTCTTT | CASSRGFNTEAFF | TRBJ1-1 | . | TRBV4-1 | . | 13
TGCAGCACGCTCAGAGGTCGCGCAGATACGCAGTATTTT | CSTLRGRADTQYF | TRBJ2-3 | . | TRBV29-1 | . | 13
TGTGCCAGTAGGATCAGCGGGAGGTGGGGCAATGAGCAGTTCTTC | CASRISGRWGNEQFF | TRBJ2-1 | TRBD2 | TRBV19 | few | 15
TGTGCCAGCAGTTACGGGGACAGAATGAACACTGAAGCTTTCTTT | CASSYGDRMNTEAFF | TRBJ1-1 | TRBD1 | TRBV6-5 | few | 15
TGTGCCAGCAGGCCCCGGGGGGTCCTCACCGGGGAGCTGTTTTTT | CASRPRGVLTGELFF | TRBJ2-2 | TRBD2 | TRBV6-5 | . | 15
TGTGCCAGTATGCGGGGAAAAGGAAACACCATATATTTT | CASMRGKGNTIYF | TRBJ1-3 | . | TRBV21-1 | few | 13
TGTGCCAGTAGAGGAACAGCCGCTAACTATGGCTACACCTTC | CASRGTAANYGYTF | TRBJ1-2 | . | TRBV19 | . | 14
TGTGCCAGTAACCCTAGCGGGAGGTACGAGCAGTACTTC | CASNPSGRYEQYF | TRBJ2-7 | TRBD2 | TRBV3-1/TRBV3-2 | . | 13
TGTGCCAGCAGCTCGGACGACAGGCTCTATCAGCCCCAGCATTTT | CASSSDDRLYQPQHF | TRBJ1-5 | . | TRBV7-2 | . | 15
TGTGCCAGCAGCTTGGGAGGGAGGGATCGTAATCAGCCCCAGCATTTT | CASSLGGRDRNQPQHF | TRBJ1-5 | . | TRBV11-3 | . | 16
TGCGCCAGCAGCCCTGGGACTAGTGGCAATGAGCAGTTCTTC | CASSPGTSGNEQFF | TRBJ2-1 | TRBD2 | TRBV5-1 | . | 14
TGTGCCAGCAATGGACAGAGCAATCAGCCCCAGCATTTT | CASNGQSNQPQHF | TRBJ1-5 | . | TRBV18 | . | 13
TGTGCCAGCAGGCCCCTCGGCGGGAACACCGGGGAGCTGTTTTTT | CASRPLGGNTGELFF | TRBJ2-2 | . | TRBV27 | once | 15
TGTGCCAGCAACCTCCTGGCCGACAATGAGCAGTTCTTC | CASNLLADNEQFF | TRBJ2-1 | . | TRBV6-6 | . | 13
TGTGCCAGCAGCTCGAAGCGGGGGGGCACAGATACGCAGTATTTT | CASSSKRGGTDTQYF | TRBJ2-3 | TRBD2 | TRBV7-3 | . | 15